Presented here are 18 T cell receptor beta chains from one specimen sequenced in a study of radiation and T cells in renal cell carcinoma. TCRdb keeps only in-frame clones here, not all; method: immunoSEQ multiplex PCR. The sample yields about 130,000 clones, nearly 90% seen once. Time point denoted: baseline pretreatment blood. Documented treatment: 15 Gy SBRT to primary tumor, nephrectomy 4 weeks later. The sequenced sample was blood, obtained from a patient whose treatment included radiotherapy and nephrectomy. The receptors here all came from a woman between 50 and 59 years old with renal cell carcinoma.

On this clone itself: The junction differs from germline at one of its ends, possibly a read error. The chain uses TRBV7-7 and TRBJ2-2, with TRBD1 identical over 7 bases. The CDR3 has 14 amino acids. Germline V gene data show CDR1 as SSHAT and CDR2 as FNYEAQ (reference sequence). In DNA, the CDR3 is TGTGCTAGCAGCTCCGGGACAGTACCCGGGGAGCTGTTTTTT. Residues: CASSSGTVPGELFF.

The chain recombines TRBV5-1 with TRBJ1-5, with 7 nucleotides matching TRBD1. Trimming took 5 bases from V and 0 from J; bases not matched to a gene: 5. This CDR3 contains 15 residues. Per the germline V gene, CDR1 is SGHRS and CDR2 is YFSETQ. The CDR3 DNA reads TGCGCCAGCAGTCTACAGGGGAATAGCAATCAGCCCCAGCATTTT. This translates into CASSLQGNSNQPQHF.

CDR3 sequence: CASSGGGPYEQYF. CDR3 nucleotide sequence: TGTGCCAGCAGCGGAGGAGGGCCCTACGAGCAGTACTTC. The V call is TRBV5-6, the J call TRBJ2-7, with D perhaps matching TRBD2 (6 bases). This CDR3 contains 13 residues. V was pared by 4 bases and J by 2 bases, with 10 bases between. Per the germline V gene, CDR1 is SGHDT and CDR2 is YYEEEE.

CDR3 in DNA: TGTGCCAGCTCACGAAAACAGGGGCAAAACCCCTATGGCTACACCTTC. This sequence encodes CASSRKQGQNPYGYTF. The chain is built from TRBV18 and TRBJ1-2; 7 positions match TRBD1. This CDR3 has 16 amino acids. V lost 4 bases and J lost 4; bases outside the gene matches: 12. Germline loops: CDR1 KGHSH, CDR2 LQKENI.

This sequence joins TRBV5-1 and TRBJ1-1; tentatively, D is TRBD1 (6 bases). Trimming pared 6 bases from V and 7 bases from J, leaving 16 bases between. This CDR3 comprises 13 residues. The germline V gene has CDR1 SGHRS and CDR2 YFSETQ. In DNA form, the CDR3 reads TGCGCCAGCACCCTGACAGGTCGGGGTGAAGCTTTCTTT. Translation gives CASTLTGRGEAFF.

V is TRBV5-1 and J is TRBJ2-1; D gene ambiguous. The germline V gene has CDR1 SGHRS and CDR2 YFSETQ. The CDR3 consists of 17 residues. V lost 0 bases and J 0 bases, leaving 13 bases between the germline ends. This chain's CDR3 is CASSLGPGSSSYNEQFF. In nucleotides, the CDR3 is TGCGCCAGCAGCTTGGGTCCAGGTTCGAGCTCCTACAATGAGCAGTTCTTC.

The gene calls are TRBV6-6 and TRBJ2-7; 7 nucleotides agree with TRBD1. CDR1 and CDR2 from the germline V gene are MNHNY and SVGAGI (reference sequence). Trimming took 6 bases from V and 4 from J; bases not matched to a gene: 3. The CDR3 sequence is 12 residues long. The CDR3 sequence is CASSDRVYEQYF. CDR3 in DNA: TGTGCCAGCAGCGACAGGGTGTACGAGCAGTACTTC.

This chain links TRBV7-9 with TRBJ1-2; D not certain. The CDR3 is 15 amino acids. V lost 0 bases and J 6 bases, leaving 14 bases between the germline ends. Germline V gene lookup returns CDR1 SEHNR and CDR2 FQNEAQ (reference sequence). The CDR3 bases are TGTGCCAGCAGCTTAGCGATTTCCCCGAGGGATGGCTACACCTTC. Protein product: CASSLAISPRDGYTF. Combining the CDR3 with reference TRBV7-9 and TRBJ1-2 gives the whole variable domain DTGVSQNPRHKITKRGQNVTFRCDPISEHNRLYWYRQTLGQGPEFLTYFQNEAQLEKSRLLSDRFSAERPKGSFSTLEIQRTEQGDSAMYLCASSLAISPRDGYTFGSGTRLTVV.

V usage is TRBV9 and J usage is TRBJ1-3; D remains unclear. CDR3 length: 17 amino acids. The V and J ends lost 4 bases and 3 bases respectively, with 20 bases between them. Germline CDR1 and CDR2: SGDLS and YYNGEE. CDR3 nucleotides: TGTGCCAGCAGCCCCTCTCCGGGATACTTTTTTGGAAACACCATATATTTT. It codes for CASSPSPGYFFGNTIYF.

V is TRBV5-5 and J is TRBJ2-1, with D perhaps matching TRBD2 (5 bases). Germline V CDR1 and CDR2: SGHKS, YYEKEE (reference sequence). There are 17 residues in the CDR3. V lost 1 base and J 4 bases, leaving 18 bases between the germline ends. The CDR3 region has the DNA TGTGCCAGCAGCTTGCCGAGAGCGGCCAATTCTTACAATGAGCAGTTCTTC. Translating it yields CASSLPRAANSYNEQFF.

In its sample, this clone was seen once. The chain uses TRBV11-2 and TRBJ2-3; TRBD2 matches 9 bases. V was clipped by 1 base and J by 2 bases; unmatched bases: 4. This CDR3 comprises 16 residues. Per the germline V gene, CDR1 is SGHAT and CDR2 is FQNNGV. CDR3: CASSLGRGGITDTQYF. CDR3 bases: TGTGCCAGCAGCTTAGGGCGGGGGGGCATCACAGATACGCAGTATTTT.

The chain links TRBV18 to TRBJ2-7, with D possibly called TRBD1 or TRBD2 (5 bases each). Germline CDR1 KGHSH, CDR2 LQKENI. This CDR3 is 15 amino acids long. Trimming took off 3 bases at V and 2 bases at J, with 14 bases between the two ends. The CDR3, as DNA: TGTGCCAGCTCACCTGGGGACCGGACCACCTACGAGCAGTACTTC. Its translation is CASSPGDRTTYEQYF.

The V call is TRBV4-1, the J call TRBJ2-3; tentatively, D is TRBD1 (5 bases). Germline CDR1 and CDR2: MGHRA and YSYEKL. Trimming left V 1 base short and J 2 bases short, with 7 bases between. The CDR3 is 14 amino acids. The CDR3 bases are TGCGCCAGCAGCCAAGGGGGCAACACAGATACGCAGTATTTT. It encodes CASSQGGNTDTQYF.

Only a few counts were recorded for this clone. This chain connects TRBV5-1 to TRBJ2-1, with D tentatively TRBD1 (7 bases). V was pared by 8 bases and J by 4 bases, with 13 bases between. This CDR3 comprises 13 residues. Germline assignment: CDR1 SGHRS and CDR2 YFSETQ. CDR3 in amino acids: CASSAGQYNEQFF. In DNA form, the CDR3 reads TGCGCCAGTTCCGCGGGACAGTACAATGAGCAGTTCTTC.

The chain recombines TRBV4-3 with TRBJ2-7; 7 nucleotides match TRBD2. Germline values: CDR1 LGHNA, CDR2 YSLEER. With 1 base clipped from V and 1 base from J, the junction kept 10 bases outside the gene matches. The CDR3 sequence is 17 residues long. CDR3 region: CASSQGPSGIKSYEQYF. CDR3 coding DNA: TGCGCCAGCAGCCAAGGCCCCAGCGGGATAAAGTCCTACGAGCAGTACTTC.

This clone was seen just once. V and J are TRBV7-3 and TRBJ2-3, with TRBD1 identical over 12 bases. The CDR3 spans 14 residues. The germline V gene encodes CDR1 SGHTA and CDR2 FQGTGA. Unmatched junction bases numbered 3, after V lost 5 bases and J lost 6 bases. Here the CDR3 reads CASSRGQGADTQYF. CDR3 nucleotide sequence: TGTGCCAGCAGCCGGGGACAGGGGGCGGATACGCAGTATTTT.

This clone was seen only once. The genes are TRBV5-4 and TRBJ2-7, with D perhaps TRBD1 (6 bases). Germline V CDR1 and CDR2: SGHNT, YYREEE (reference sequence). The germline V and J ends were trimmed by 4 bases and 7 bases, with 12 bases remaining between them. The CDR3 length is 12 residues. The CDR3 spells CASSPGQNEQYF. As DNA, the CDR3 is TGTGCCAGCAGCCCGGGACAAAATGAGCAGTACTTC.

CDR3 nucleotides: TGTGCCAGCAGTGAAGTGGTGGGTTTCAATCAGCCCCAGCATTTT. Protein: CASSEVVGFNQPQHF. This sequence joins TRBV6-1 and TRBJ1-5; D is undetermined. The CDR3 is 15 residues long. Germline CDR1 MNHNS, CDR2 SASEGT. With 1 base removed from V and 3 bases from J, the gap between germline ends came to 10 bases.